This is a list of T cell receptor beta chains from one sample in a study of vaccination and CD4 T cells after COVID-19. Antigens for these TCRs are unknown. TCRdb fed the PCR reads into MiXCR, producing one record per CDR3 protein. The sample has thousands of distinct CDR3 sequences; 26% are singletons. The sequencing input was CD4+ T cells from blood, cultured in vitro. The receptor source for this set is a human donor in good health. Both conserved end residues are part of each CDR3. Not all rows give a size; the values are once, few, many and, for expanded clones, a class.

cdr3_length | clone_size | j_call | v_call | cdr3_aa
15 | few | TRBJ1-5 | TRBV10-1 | CASSARDSDNQPQHF
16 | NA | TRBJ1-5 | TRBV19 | CASSTLGQASYQPQHF
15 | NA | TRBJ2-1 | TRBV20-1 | CSAREVGSGYNEQFF
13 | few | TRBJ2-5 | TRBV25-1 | CARKGTIRETQYF
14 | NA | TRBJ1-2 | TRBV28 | CASSSIRGRRGYTF
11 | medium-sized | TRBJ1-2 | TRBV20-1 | CSARQGLGYTF
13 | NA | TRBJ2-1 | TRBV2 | CATRLAGNNEQFF
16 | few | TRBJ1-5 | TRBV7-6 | CASSLADGGSGQPQHF
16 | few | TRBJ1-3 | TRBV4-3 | CASSQGWGAEGNTIYF
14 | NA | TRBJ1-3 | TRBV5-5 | CASSVLTSGNTIYF
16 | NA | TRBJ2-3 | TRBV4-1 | CASSRGSSGGTDTQYF
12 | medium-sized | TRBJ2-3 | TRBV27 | CASSPQGDTQYF